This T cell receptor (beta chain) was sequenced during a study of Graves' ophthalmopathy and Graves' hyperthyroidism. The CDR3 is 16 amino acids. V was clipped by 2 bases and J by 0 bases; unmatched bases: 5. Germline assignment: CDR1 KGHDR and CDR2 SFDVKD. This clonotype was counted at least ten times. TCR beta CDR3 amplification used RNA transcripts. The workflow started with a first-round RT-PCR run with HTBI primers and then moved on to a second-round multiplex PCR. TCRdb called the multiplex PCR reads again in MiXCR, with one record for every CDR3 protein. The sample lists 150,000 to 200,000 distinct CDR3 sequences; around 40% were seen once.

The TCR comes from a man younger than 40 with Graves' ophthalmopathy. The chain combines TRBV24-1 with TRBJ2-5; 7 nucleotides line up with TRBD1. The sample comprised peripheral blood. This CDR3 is CATSDWDRGNQETQYF. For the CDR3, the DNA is TGTGCCACCAGTGATTGGGACAGAGGAAACCAAGAGACCCAGTACTTC.